The sequence of this T cell receptor (beta chain) was determined in a study of cytomegalovirus exposure and HLA in healthy donors. Points from the study as a whole: Clusters of TCRs from the first cohort tended to co-occur in the 110 or so validation repertoires (as a later analysis found).

Trimming cost V 1 base and J 0 bases, with 11 bases left between them. Germline CDR1 is SNHLY and CDR2 is FYNNEI. CDR3 length equals 16 residues. Assay: immunoSEQ multiplex PCR; the TCRdb copy retains only in-frame clones and omits some. The data hold roughly 140,000 clones, with around 86% observed a single time. Note on this clone: Its antigen is unknown.

Sequencing was performed on PBMCs. The receptor was isolated from a man aged 18 to 35 in good health and CMV-seropositive. The chain employs TRBV2 and TRBJ2-3; maybe TRBD2 (6 bases). The CDR3 protein is CASSEELGGSTDTQYF. Here the CDR3 DNA reads TGTGCCAGCAGTGAAGAATTGGGGGGTAGCACAGATACGCAGTATTTT.